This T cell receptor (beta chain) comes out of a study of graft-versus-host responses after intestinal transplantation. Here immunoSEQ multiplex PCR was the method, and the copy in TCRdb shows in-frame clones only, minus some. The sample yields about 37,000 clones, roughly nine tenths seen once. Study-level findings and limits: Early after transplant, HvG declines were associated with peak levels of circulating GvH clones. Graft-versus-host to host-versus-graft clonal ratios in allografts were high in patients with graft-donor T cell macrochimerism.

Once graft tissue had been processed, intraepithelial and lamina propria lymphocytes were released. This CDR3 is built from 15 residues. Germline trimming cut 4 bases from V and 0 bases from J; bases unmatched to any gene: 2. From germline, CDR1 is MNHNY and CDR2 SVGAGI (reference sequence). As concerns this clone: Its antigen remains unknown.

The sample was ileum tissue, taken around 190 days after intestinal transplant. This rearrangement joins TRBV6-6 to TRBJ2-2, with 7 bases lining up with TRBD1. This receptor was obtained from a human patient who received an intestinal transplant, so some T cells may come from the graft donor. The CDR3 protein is CASSFGTANTGELFF. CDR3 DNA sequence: TGTGCCAGCAGTTTCGGGACAGCGAACACCGGGGAGCTGTTTTTT.